This T cell receptor (beta chain) is drawn from a study of T cell repertoires in cytomegalovirus infection. Study background: Through public TCR beta signatures, both CMV infection and matching HLA type were indicated. Whole-study results and caveats: Summed frequency of shared TCR beta families picked out CMV carriers who also had the relevant HLA. The ex vivo response showed dominance by HLA-C-restricted CMV-specific TCR beta clonotypes.

This clonotype has a count of ten or more. Its specificity is not known. The CDR3 extends over 17 amino acids. With 3 bases removed from V and 5 bases from J, the gap between germline ends came to 17 bases. Germline V lookup: CDR1 MNHEY, CDR2 SMNVEV (reference sequence). MiXCR, run by TCRdb on the reads, gives a single entry per CDR3 protein. This table holds approximately 500,000 distinct CDR3 sequences, approximately 10% found once. The sequence was collected from a human donor in good health (CMV status not recorded). Some clones in this sample may be carry-over from other donors' samples. The sample consisted of PBMCs. The rearrangement links TRBV27 to TRBJ1-6; TRBD1 might be the D (5 bases). The CDR3 protein is CASSFIPLRGDNSPLHF. The CDR3 DNA reads as TGTGCCAGCAGTTTCATACCCCTGAGGGGAGATAATTCACCCCTCCACTTT.